The 18 T cell receptor beta chains below were found in one sample sequenced in a study of persistence of HIV-infected CD4 T cells. Cells were stimulated with CMV-infected fibroblast lysates at roughly 9.1 ug/mL. CD40L/CD69 double-negative CD45RO-high memory CD4+ T cells were collected. Sequencing used immunoSEQ version 4 in survey mode. The method was immunoSEQ multiplex PCR; TCRdb's version includes in-frame clones alone and lacks a portion of them. The repertoire has fewer than 40,000 clones, about 80% of them found once; the top ten carry approximately 6.5%. These receptors are not linked to any known antigen. This specimen was CD4+ T cells sorted from PBMCs after 18-hour stimulation, taken from a patient who received antiretroviral therapy. These receptors were obtained from an adult woman with HIV who was CMV-seropositive.

The J gene is TRBJ2-1, the V gene TRBV6-4, with D perhaps given as TRBD1 or TRBD2 (5 bases each). The V end lost 9 bases, the J end lost 4 bases, and 13 bases lay between the germline ends. Germline CDR1 MRHNA, CDR2 SNTAGT. This CDR3 has 13 amino acids. The CDR3 region has the DNA TGTGCCAGAAAAGAGGGACGGTACAATGAGCAGTTCTTC. Its translation is CARKEGRYNEQFF.

The rearrangement links TRBV19 to TRBJ2-1; 7 bases are shared with TRBD2. CDR3 size: 14 residues. Germline CDR1 reads LNHDA; CDR2 reads SQIVND (reference sequence). The junction had 4 bases not matched to a gene; V was cut back by 3 bases and J by 5 bases. CDR3 nucleotides: TGTGCCAGTAGTATCGGGGGGAAGAACAATGAGCAGTTCTTC. Amino acids: CASSIGGKNNEQFF.

The chain is built from TRBV28 and TRBJ1-6; D perhaps matches TRBD1 (5 bases). Looked up from germline, CDR1 is MDHEN and CDR2 is SYDVKM. The ends were cut back, 1 base at V and 10 bases at J, with 11 bases in the middle. The CDR3 sequence is 14 residues long. The CDR3 bases are TGTGCCAGCAGTTTATCGGGGGTGTACTCACCCCTCCACTTT. Translating gives CASSLSGVYSPLHF. The entire variable domain, with the rest obtained from reference TRBV28 and TRBJ1-6, is as follows: DVKVTQSSRYLVKRTGEKVFLECVQDMDHENMFWYRQDPGLGLRLIYFSYDVKMKEKGDIPEGYSVSREKKERFSLILESASTNQTSMYLCASSLSGVYSPLHFGNGTRLTVT.

This chain joins TRBV2 and TRBJ2-3; 13 bases map to TRBD2. The CDR3 totals 19 residues. Germline V CDR1 and CDR2: SNHLY, FYNNEI. Losses at the gene ends were 5 bases for V and 0 bases for J; bases not matched to a gene: 11. This CDR3 reads CASSPRLAGGLLSTDTQYF. In DNA form, the CDR3 reads TGTGCCAGCAGTCCCCGACTAGCGGGGGGCCTTCTTAGCACAGATACGCAGTATTTT.

The chain combines TRBV7-8 with TRBJ2-6; D gene uncertain. The CDR3 totals 17 residues. Germline values: CDR1 SGHVS, CDR2 FQNEAQ. The V and J ends lost 5 bases and 0 bases respectively, with 14 bases between them. The CDR3 DNA sequence: TGTGCCAGCAGCCTCATCGGTTTCCTCTCTGGGGCCAACGTCCTGACTTTC. It is translated as CASSLIGFLSGANVLTF.

The chain carries TRBV2 and TRBJ1-5; 7 bases line up with TRBD1. The CDR3 covers 13 residues. CDR1 and CDR2 (germline): SNHLY, FYNNEI. J lost 3 bases, V lost 6 bases, and 2 bases had no gene match. The CDR3 sequence: CASRQGTNQPQHF. For the CDR3, the DNA is TGTGCCAGCAGACAGGGGACCAATCAGCCCCAGCATTTT. Complete variable domain (other parts from reference TRBV2 and TRBJ1-5): EPEVTQTPSHQVTQMGQEVILRCVPISNHLYFYWYRQILGQKVEFLVSFYNNEISEKSEIFDDQFSVERPDGSNFTLKIRSTKLEDSAMYFCASRQGTNQPQHFGDGTRLSIL.

The chain joins TRBV28 to TRBJ1-1; a weak D match, TRBD1 (6 bases). The CDR3 contains 13 residues. With 8 bases removed from V and 6 bases from J, the gap between germline ends came to 16 bases. CDR1 MDHEN and CDR2 SYDVKM come from the germline V gene. CDR3 in amino acids: CASRYGGGAEAFF. The CDR3 DNA reads as TGTGCCAGCCGATATGGGGGGGGCGCTGAAGCTTTCTTT.

The chain employs TRBV5-1 and TRBJ1-1; tentatively, D is TRBD1 (6 bases). The CDR3 consists of 15 residues. V lost 1 base to trimming and J lost 3 bases, with 13 bases between them. CDR1 SGHRS and CDR2 YFSETQ come from the germline V gene. The CDR3 bases are TGCGCCAGCAGCTTGAGGGGGGGTTCGGACACTGAAGCTTTCTTT. Translated: CASSLRGGSDTEAFF.

The rearrangement joins TRBV18 to TRBJ2-7; D is uncertain. There are 13 residues in the CDR3. Per germline, CDR1 KGHSH and CDR2 LQKENI. The V gene lost 2 bases and the J gene lost 0 bases, with 5 bases spanning the gap. This CDR3 is CASSPGGSYEQYF. For the CDR3, the DNA is TGTGCCAGCTCACCAGGTGGCTCCTACGAGCAGTACTTC.

This chain uses TRBV4-1 with TRBJ1-3; 9 bases agree with TRBD1. In germline, CDR1 is MGHRA, CDR2 YSYEKL. The CDR3 totals 17 residues. With V trimmed by 1 base and J by 5 bases, 9 bases remained unmatched. CDR3 nucleotides: TGCGCCAGCAGCCAAGGAGGGGACAGGGTAAGAAGAAACACCATATATTTT. Translating it yields CASSQGGDRVRRNTIYF.

The rearrangement links TRBV28 to TRBJ1-5; 11 bases map to TRBD1. This CDR3 is 16 amino acids long. The J segment lost 4 bases and the V segment lost 1 base, leaving 3 bases of the junction unmatched. Germline values: CDR1 MDHEN, CDR2 SYDVKM. The CDR3 DNA reads as TGTGCCAGCAGTTTATCGGGACAGGGGGTTAATCAGCCCCAGCATTTT. Its protein product is CASSLSGQGVNQPQHF. Drawing the rest from reference TRBV28 and TRBJ1-5, the complete variable domain is DVKVTQSSRYLVKRTGEKVFLECVQDMDHENMFWYRQDPGLGLRLIYFSYDVKMKEKGDIPEGYSVSREKKERFSLILESASTNQTSMYLCASSLSGQGVNQPQHFGDGTRLSIL.

For the CDR3, the DNA is TGTGCCAGCAGTTGGTCTAGCGGGAGGGGGAACACCGGGGAGCTGTTTTTT. Protein product: CASSWSSGRGNTGELFF. V and J are TRBV28 and TRBJ2-2, with TRBD2 matching 12 bases. Germline-derived CDR1 and CDR2 are MDHEN and SYDVKM. Trimming cost V 4 bases and J 1 base; bases outside gene matches: 4. This CDR3 contains 17 residues.

The chain is built from TRBV3-1 (or the pseudogene TRBV3-2) and TRBJ2-5, with D possibly being TRBD1 or TRBD2 (6 bases each). This CDR3 contains 12 residues. The V gene lost 5 bases and the J gene lost 9 bases, with 13 bases spanning the gap. Germline V gene lookup returns CDR1 LGHDT and CDR2 YNNKEL (reference sequence). CDR3 amino acids: CASSGGRGAQYF. CDR3 DNA sequence: TGTGCCAGCAGCGGGGGCCGCGGGGCCCAGTACTTC.

In this sample, this clone turned up once. This sequence joins TRBV3-1 (or the pseudogene TRBV3-2) and TRBJ2-3, with 8 bases aligning to TRBD1. The germline gives CDR1 LGHDT, CDR2 YNNKEL (reference sequence). The CDR3 spans 16 residues. V was clipped by 3 bases and J by 1 base; unmatched bases: 6. The CDR3, as DNA: TGTGCCAGCAGCCAGCAGGGGACAGGCGGCACAGATACGCAGTATTTT. Its protein product is CASSQQGTGGTDTQYF.

V and J are TRBV5-1 and TRBJ2-1; TRBD2 agrees at 11 bases. The CDR3 has 16 amino acids. J gave up 7 bases and V 4 bases, and 10 bases lay outside the gene matches. Germline V CDR1 and CDR2: SGHRS, YFSETQ. The CDR3 loop is CASSPGVLAGANEQFF. DNA of the CDR3: TGCGCCAGCAGCCCTGGCGTACTAGCGGGAGCAAATGAGCAGTTCTTC.

The chain carries TRBV10-3 and TRBJ1-1; 8 bases agree with TRBD1. The CDR3 runs 14 residues. Trimming at V came to 4 bases and at J to 1 base, leaving 2 bases not matched to a gene. CDR1 is ENHRY and CDR2 is SYGVKD in the germline V gene. The DNA for the CDR3 is TGTGCCATCAGTGTTGACAGGGGGAACACTGAAGCTTTCTTT. This encodes CAISVDRGNTEAFF.

V is TRBV5-6 and J is TRBJ1-1; 7 bases agree with TRBD1. Per germline, CDR1 SGHDT and CDR2 YYEEEE. After removal of 4 bases from V and 2 bases from J, the junction contained 8 bases not matched to a gene. This CDR3 region has 15 residues. The CDR3 loop is CASSLITGENTEAFF. In DNA, the CDR3 is TGTGCCAGCAGCCTAATAACAGGGGAAAACACTGAAGCTTTCTTT.

The rearrangement joins TRBV5-6 to TRBJ2-3; unclear D gene. The CDR3 spans 13 residues. Germline V gene lookup returns CDR1 SGHDT and CDR2 YYEEEE. V lost 0 bases and J 5 bases, leaving 7 bases between the germline ends. CDR3 coding DNA: TGTGCCAGCAGCTTGGTTCGTTTAGATACGCAGTATTTT. Translating it yields CASSLVRLDTQYF.